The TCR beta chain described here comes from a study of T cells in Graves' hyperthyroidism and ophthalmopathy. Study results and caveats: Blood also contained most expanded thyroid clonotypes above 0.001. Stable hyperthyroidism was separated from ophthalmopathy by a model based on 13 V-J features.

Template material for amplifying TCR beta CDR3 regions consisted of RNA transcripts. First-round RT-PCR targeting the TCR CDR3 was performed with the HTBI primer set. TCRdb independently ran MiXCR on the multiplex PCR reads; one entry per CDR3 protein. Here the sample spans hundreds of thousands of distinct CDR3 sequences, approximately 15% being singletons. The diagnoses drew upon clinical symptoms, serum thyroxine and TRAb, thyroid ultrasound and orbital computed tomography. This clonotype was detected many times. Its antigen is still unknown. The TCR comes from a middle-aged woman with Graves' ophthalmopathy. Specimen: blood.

CDR3 residues: CATLLAGGVLETQYF. The DNA of the CDR3 is TGTGCCACCCTGTTAGCGGGAGGAGTCTTGGAGACCCAGTACTTC. V gene TRBV15 combines with J gene TRBJ2-5, with 10 nucleotides matching TRBD2. This CDR3 has 15 amino acids. CDR1 is LNHNV and CDR2 is YYDKDF in the germline V gene (reference sequence). V trimming: 8 bases; J trimming: 5 bases; junction bases outside the gene matches: 11.